The next 14 T cell receptor beta chains were all read from a single sample in a study of T cells in Graves' hyperthyroidism and ophthalmopathy. Using RNA transcripts as the source, TCR beta CDR3 regions were amplified. A first-round RT-PCR of the TCR CDR3 used the HTBI primer set. TCRdb called the multiplex PCR reads again in MiXCR, with one record for every CDR3 protein. Seen here are approximately 600,000 distinct CDR3 sequences, 14% to 15% observed once, and the top ten hold roughly 4.5%. Specimen: blood. The receptors were sampled from a middle-aged woman with Graves' ophthalmopathy.

This clonotype came up many times. The gene calls are TRBV13 and TRBJ2-5; no definite D call. The CDR3 runs to 13 residues. Germline V gene sequence: CDR1 PRHDT, CDR2 FYEKMQ (reference sequence). V gave up 4 bases and J gave up 0 bases, with 6 bases separating them. The CDR3 DNA reads TGTGCCAGCAGCTATTGGGACCAAGAGACCCAGTACTTC. As protein: CASSYWDQETQYF.

The chain has TRBV7-2 and TRBJ1-2; D remains unclear. This CDR3 contains 16 residues. Germline CDR1 and CDR2: SGHTA and FQGNSA. V lost 0 bases to trimming and J lost 2 bases, with 13 bases between them. The CDR3 sequence: CASSLAPGNGNYGYTF. In DNA form, the CDR3 reads TGTGCCAGCAGCTTAGCTCCTGGGAACGGGAACTATGGCTACACCTTC.

This clonotype was counted many times. The V and J genes are TRBV27 and TRBJ1-2; TRBD1 agrees at 8 bases. V dropped 3 bases and J dropped 4; count of bases not matched to a gene: 7. This CDR3 is built from 15 residues. Germline values: CDR1 MNHEY, CDR2 SMNVEV (reference sequence). The CDR3 sequence: CASSLRRDRSYGYTF. As DNA, the CDR3 is TGTGCCAGCAGTTTGAGGAGGGACAGGTCCTATGGCTACACCTTC.

The rearrangement joins TRBV7-2 to TRBJ2-4, with no clear D. The germline V gene encodes CDR1 SGHTA and CDR2 FQGNSA. The CDR3 length is 12 residues. V was shortened by 0 bases and J by 8 bases, with 5 bases between the two germline ends. The CDR3 spells CASSLAQDIQYF. As DNA, the CDR3 is TGTGCCAGCAGCTTAGCTCAAGACATTCAGTACTTC.

This clonotype was detected many times. The V gene is TRBV30, the J gene TRBJ2-5, with TRBD2 matching 9 bases. This CDR3 has 16 amino acids. Looked up from germline, CDR1 is GTSNPN and CDR2 is SVGIG (reference sequence). The V segment lost 2 bases and the J segment 6 bases; nucleotides outside the gene matches: 13. The CDR3 spells CAWSSVTSGDRKTQYF. DNA for the CDR3: TGTGCCTGGAGTTCGGTGACTAGCGGAGATAGGAAGACCCAGTACTTC.

This clonotype was seen at least ten times. V usage is TRBV4-1 and J usage is TRBJ1-2, with 12 bases aligning to TRBD1. The CDR3 runs to 16 residues. V lost 0 bases, J lost 8 bases, and 7 bases stayed unmatched. Germline lookup yields CDR1 MGHRA and CDR2 YSYEKL. The CDR3 DNA reads TGCGCCAGCAGCCAAGATTGGGGACAGGGGGCCTGGGGCTACACCTTC. Protein sequence: CASSQDWGQGAWGYTF.

This clonotype appeared many times. The CDR3 reads CASSEGNRGLNSPLHF. CDR3 in DNA: TGTGCCAGCAGTGAGGGGAACAGGGGGCTGAATTCACCCCTCCACTTT. The chain has TRBV6-4 and TRBJ1-6; 9 nucleotides line up with TRBD1. There are 16 residues in the CDR3. From germline, CDR1 is MRHNA and CDR2 SNTAGT. The V segment lost 3 bases and the J segment 7 bases; nucleotides outside the gene matches: 7.

Concerning this clonotype: This sequence may be a read error, since a much larger clone differs from it by one base. The chain has TRBV27 and TRBJ2-7; possibly TRBD2 for D (6 bases). The CDR3 runs to 14 residues. The germline V gene has CDR1 MNHEY and CDR2 SMNVEV (reference sequence). The CDR3 loop reads CAGSFARDSYEQYF. Here the CDR3 DNA reads TGTGCCGGCAGTTTTGCGCGGGACTCCTACGAGCAGTACTTC.

V and J are TRBV6-2 or TRBV6-3 and TRBJ2-7, with a tentative D call TRBD1 (5 bases). V was pared by 8 bases and J by 2 bases, with 13 bases between. The CDR3 totals 13 residues. The germline V gene has CDR1 MNHEY and CDR2 SVGEGT. The CDR3 reads CASRRADTYEQYF. In DNA form, the CDR3 reads TGTGCCAGCCGCAGGGCGGACACCTACGAGCAGTACTTC.

V gene TRBV7-8 combines with J gene TRBJ2-7, with 9 bases lining up with TRBD2. Germline CDR1 reads SGHVS; CDR2 reads FQNEAQ. V lost 1 base and J lost 6; bases outside the gene matches: 13. The CDR3 sequence is 17 residues long. The CDR3, as DNA: TGTGCCAGCAGCTTAGGGGCTGGTAGCGGGAGTGCTGTCGAGCAGTACTTC. It specifies CASSLGAGSGSAVEQYF.

The chain recombines TRBV30 with TRBJ1-2; no reliable D call. This CDR3 has 13 amino acids. Trimming pared 3 bases from V and 8 bases from J, leaving 16 bases between. CDR1 is GTSNPN and CDR2 is SVGIG in the germline V gene (reference sequence). Here the CDR3 reads CAWRQATASGYTF. In nucleotides, the CDR3 is TGTGCCTGGAGGCAGGCCACCGCCTCGGGCTACACCTTC. The full variable domain, in which reference TRBV30 and TRBJ1-2 provide the parts outside the CDR3, is SQTIHQWPATLVQPVGSPLSLECTVEGTSNPNLYWYRQAAGRGLQLLFYSVGIGQISSEVPQNLSASRPQDRQFILSSKKLLLSDSGFYLCAWRQATASGYTFGSGTRLTVV.

This clonotype was picked up many times. The CDR3, as DNA: TGTGCCAGCACAGCGGGAGCCTACGAGCAGTACTTC. It yields the protein CASTAGAYEQYF. The chain couples TRBV28 to TRBJ2-7; 8 nucleotides agree with TRBD2. The V gene's germline CDR1 is MDHEN and CDR2 SYDVKM. This CDR3 has 12 amino acids. V lost 7 bases and J lost 2; bases outside the gene matches: 1.

This clonotype has only a few counts. V and J are TRBV30 and TRBJ1-1; D not certain. The germline V gene encodes CDR1 GTSNPN and CDR2 SVGIG (reference sequence). The CDR3 totals 16 residues. Trimming removed 5 bases from V and 1 base from J, with 20 bases in between. CDR3 region: CAWEQKKVAGNTEAFF. As DNA, the CDR3 is TGTGCCTGGGAACAGAAGAAAGTGGCCGGGAACACTGAAGCTTTCTTT.

This clonotype showed up just a few times. The chain links TRBV3-1 to TRBJ1-1, with D possibly matching TRBD1 (6 bases). CDR1 LGHDT and CDR2 YNNKEL come from the germline V gene (reference sequence). The V gene lost 3 bases and the J gene lost 4 bases, with 12 bases spanning the gap. This CDR3 is 14 amino acids long. Here the CDR3 reads CASSHGGGPTEAFF. The CDR3 DNA reads TGTGCCAGCAGCCACGGTGGGGGGCCCACTGAAGCTTTCTTT.